This T cell receptor (beta chain) was sequenced in a study of T cell repertoires in cytomegalovirus infection. For the study at large: Public TCR beta signatures indicated both CMV infection and matching HLA type. Study outcomes and limitations: Adding up the frequency of public TCR beta families identified people who carried CMV plus the relevant HLA. Across the ex vivo response, the dominant clonotypes were HLA-C-restricted CMV-specific TCR beta clonotypes.

TCRdb reprocessed the reads with MiXCR, giving one entry per CDR3 protein. The sample lists hundreds of thousands of distinct CDR3 sequences, around a sixth occurring once. The CDR3 consists of 16 residues. The V gene end was trimmed by 2 bases and the J gene end by 4 bases; junction bases not matched to a gene: 10. The germline gives CDR1 SQVTM, CDR2 ANQGSEA. Note on this clonotype: The antigen is undetermined.

The clonotype comes from a human donor in good health (CMV status not recorded). Some clones in this sample may be carry-over from other donors' samples. Sequencing was carried out using PBMCs. The chain uses TRBV29-1 and TRBJ1-2; 10 bases map to TRBD1. DNA of the CDR3: TGCAGCGTTGAAAACGACCGGGACAGGGGTACCTATGGCTACACCTTC. Translating gives CSVENDRDRGTYGYTF.